The sequence of this T cell receptor (beta chain) was determined in a study of T cell repertoires in cytomegalovirus infection. Study-wide findings and caveats: Adding up the frequency of public TCR beta families identified people who carried CMV plus the relevant HLA.

This clonotype was detected a few times. As yet, its antigen is unknown. TCRdb passed the reads through MiXCR, listing each CDR3 protein once. The data contain about 770,000 distinct CDR3 sequences, 25% to 30% of them singletons. CDR1 and CDR2 (germline): LGHNA, YNFKEQ. The V gene lost 2 bases and the J gene lost 3 bases, with 20 bases spanning the gap. The CDR3 has 18 amino acids. Sample: cultured CD8+ T cells from PBMCs, taken from culture after CMV antigen stimulation. The sequence was collected from a human donor in good health (CMV status not recorded). Some clones in this sample may be carry-over from other donors' samples. V gene TRBV4-2 combines with J gene TRBJ2-1, with no clear D. The CDR3 loop is CASSQWTLEAEDYNEQFF. In nucleotides, the CDR3 is TGTGCCAGCAGCCAATGGACCCTCGAGGCGGAAGACTACAATGAGCAGTTCTTC.